The rows below give T cell receptor beta chains drawn from one sample of a study of Ad26.COV2.S vaccination and SARS-CoV-2 variants. Some clones are missing from TCRdb's copy, which holds only in-frame ones; the method was immunoSEQ multiplex PCR. The table records 300,000 to 350,000 clones, around 88% of them present only once. The sequencing used peripheral blood, collected in a trial of Ad26.COV2.S vaccine versus placebo. The receptor set was obtained from a person aged 18-60 years who received the Ad26.COV2.S COVID-19 vaccine or a placebo. CDR3s include the opening cysteine and the closing phenylalanine or tryptophan. Fields, in order: V gene, clone size, D gene, J gene, CDR3 protein, CDR3 DNA. A D gene is named only where the DNA matches it firmly. For some rows the clone size is stated as once, few or many, or as a class when expanded; others skip it.

TRBV30	.	.	TRBJ2-1	CASVGGGYEQFF	TGTGCCTCAGTGGGCGGGGGCTATGAGCAGTTCTTC
TRBV11-1	once	.	TRBJ2-1	CASSLGGVRGAAEQFF	TGTGCCAGCAGCTTAGGTGGGGTCCGGGGGGCGGCTGAGCAGTTCTTC
TRBV2	few	TRBD2	TRBJ2-1	CASSKREGYNEQFF	TGTGCCAGCAGTAAGCGGGAGGGGTACAATGAGCAGTTCTTC
TRBV6-5	.	.	TRBJ2-7	CASSSNWADYEQYF	TGTGCCAGCAGTAGCAATTGGGCAGACTACGAGCAGTACTTC
TRBV19	.	TRBD1	TRBJ1-6	CASRKRDRGSPLHF	TGTGCCAGTAGGAAGCGGGACAGGGGTTCACCCCTCCACTTT
TRBV2	.	.	TRBJ1-6	CASSEREGKGSPLHF	TGTGCCAGCAGTGAACGGGAGGGTAAGGGATCACCCCTCCACTTT
TRBV14	.	.	TRBJ2-1	CASSQVRDTTYNEQFF	TGTGCCAGCAGCCAAGTGCGGGACACGACCTACAATGAGCAGTTCTTC
TRBV25-1	.	TRBD1	TRBJ1-6	CASRDQGASNSPLHF	TGTGCCAGCAGAGATCAGGGGGCGAGTAATTCACCCCTCCACTTT
TRBV5-1	few	.	TRBJ1-4	CASSTTGSNEKLFF	TGCGCCAGCAGCACGACAGGATCTAATGAAAAACTGTTTTTT
TRBV3-1/TRBV3-2	.	.	TRBJ1-6	CASSRALGGSNSPLHF	TGTGCCAGCAGCCGAGCACTGGGGGGCTCAAATTCACCCCTCCACTTT
TRBV20-1	.	TRBD2	TRBJ2-7	CSASQLAGGEQYF	TGCAGTGCTAGTCAGCTAGCGGGAGGGGAGCAGTACTTC
TRBV5-1	.	.	TRBJ1-2	CASSLRGPGYGYTF	TGCGCCAGCAGCTTACGGGGGCCCGGCTATGGCTACACCTTC
TRBV19	.	.	TRBJ1-5	CASSRSYSNQPQHF	TGTGCCAGTAGCCGCAGCTATAGCAATCAGCCCCAGCATTTT
TRBV7-2	.	.	TRBJ2-1	CASSLEGTLNSVYNEQFF	TGTGCCAGCAGCTTAGAGGGAACCCTGAACTCCGTTTACAATGAGCAGTTCTTC
TRBV27	.	TRBD1	TRBJ1-1	CASHLFRDSEAFF	TGTGCCAGCCACCTCTTCCGGGACAGTGAAGCTTTCTTT